This T cell receptor (beta chain) was sequenced during a study of cytomegalovirus exposure and HLA in healthy donors (dated by TCRdb to between 2016 and 2019). About the investigation overall: The 666 repertoires of the first cohort and the approximately 130 validation repertoires were produced on the same platform, according to a later analysis. A separate validation cohort of some 130 different subjects was used in addition to the 666-subject first cohort. The aim of the study was to test whether cataloging public T cell receptors could identify signatures of past pathogen exposure. To predict cytomegalovirus infection status, the study combined high-throughput TCR immunosequencing, statistical association of individual TCRs with disease status, and machine learning.

Donors formed part of the validation cohort, which comprised 120 subjects and was distinct from the first cohort of under 850 subjects. Per the germline V gene (reference sequence), MNHEY is the CDR1 and SMNVEV is the CDR2. The CDR3 runs 14 amino acids, cysteine and phenylalanine included. The only DNA kept is the CDR3, 42 bases in frame from the first base. V lost 2 bases and J lost 4 bases, and the count of bases not matched to a germline gene is 4. On the study overall, not on this receptor specifically: Subsequent analysis determined that TCRs grouped into clusters in the first cohort also showed a tendency toward co-occurrence across the 120 validation repertoires, and approximately 94% of cluster scores exceeded 0. The classifier was reported to diagnose cytomegalovirus status with high specificity and sensitivity in both the original and validation cohorts. In vitro tests confirmed that a few of the cytomegalovirus-associated TCR beta chains recognize cytomegalovirus antigens. The study listed 170 or so TCR beta chains as associated with cytomegalovirus. The validation cohort had no HLA typing available for a later analysis, so co-occurrence within that cohort was assessed over all 110 or so repertoires. Most TCR sequences were observed very rarely across donors, whereas some public TCRs were present in many individuals. According to the authors, the approach could potentially be generalized to other disease states and immunological phenotypes.

Receptors were amplified or captured by the immunoSEQ multiplex PCR assay. The published analysis was carried out like this. To diagnose cytomegalovirus status from the catalog of TCR beta chain sequences, a statistical classification framework was built. The immuneACCESS repertoire file appears here via TCRdb, limited to in-frame rearrangements. These files lack a portion of the clones; in checked studies, under half of the deficit traces to unresolved V genes, and the cause of the others is not known. For V, J and clone size, that table is used; D and trimming come from the DNA. Here the sample has 100,000 to 150,000 clones; approximately 95% occur a single time. About 1.7% of the sample is taken by the ten largest. Comments on this clone: The clone's antigen remains unknown. Base qualities are not recorded, but no much larger clone differs from it by a single base.

This sequence uses TRBV27 and TRBJ2-7, with 8 bases aligning to TRBD2. The sequenced sample was PBMCs. The TCR comes from a man in his late teens or twenties in good health and CMV-seronegative. Here the CDR3 is given as CASSLRGLEYEQYF. In nucleotide form, the sequence is TGTGCCAGCAGTTTAAGGGGACTAGAATACGAGCAGTACTTC.